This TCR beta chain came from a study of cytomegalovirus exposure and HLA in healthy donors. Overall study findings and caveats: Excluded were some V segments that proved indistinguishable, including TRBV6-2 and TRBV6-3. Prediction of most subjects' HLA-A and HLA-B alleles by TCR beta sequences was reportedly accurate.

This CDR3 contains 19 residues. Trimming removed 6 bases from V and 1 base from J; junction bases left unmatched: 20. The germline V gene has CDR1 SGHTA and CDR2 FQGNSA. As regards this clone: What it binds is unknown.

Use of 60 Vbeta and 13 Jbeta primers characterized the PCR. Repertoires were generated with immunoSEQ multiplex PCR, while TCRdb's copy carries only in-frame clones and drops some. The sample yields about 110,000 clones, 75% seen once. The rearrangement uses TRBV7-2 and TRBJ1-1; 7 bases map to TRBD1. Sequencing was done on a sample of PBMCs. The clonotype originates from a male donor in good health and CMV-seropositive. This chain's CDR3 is CASSLERGPGDSGNTEAFF. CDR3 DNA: TGTGCCAGCAGTCTAGAGAGGGGGCCCGGAGATTCGGGGAACACTGAAGCTTTCTTT.